These 6 T cell receptor beta chains were all obtained from the same sample, sequenced in a study of CD8 T cells in ankylosing spondylitis. MiXCR, run by TCRdb on the 5' RACE reads, gives a single entry per CDR3 protein. Here the sample spans 250,000 to 350,000 distinct CDR3 sequences, roughly 20% being singletons. Sample: blood, either unsorted or a sorted T cell fraction (not recorded which). The source of these receptors is a male donor with ankylosing spondylitis or in good health (not recorded which).

This rearrangement joins TRBV5-1 to TRBJ1-2; a weak D match, TRBD1 (5 bases). Looked up from germline, CDR1 is SGHRS and CDR2 is YFSETQ. This CDR3 has 15 residues. The ends were cut back, 1 base at V and 2 bases at J, with 12 bases in the middle. The CDR3 DNA sequence: TGCGCCAGCAGCTTGTCCGGGACCCAGAACTATGGCTACACCTTC. Protein: CASSLSGTQNYGYTF.

To note about this clonotype: One base away lies a much larger clone, so this may be a sequencing read error. CDR3 DNA sequence: TGCAGCGTTTTGTGCTTCGACTATGGCTACACCTTC. Amino acids: CSVLCFDYGYTF. The J gene is TRBJ1-2, the V gene TRBV29-1; D ambiguous. Trimming removed 5 bases from V and 3 bases from J, with 10 bases in between. The V gene's germline CDR1 is SQVTM and CDR2 ANQGSEA. The CDR3 contains 12 residues.

This clonotype was seen more than once but under ten times. The rearrangement joins TRBV20-1 to TRBJ2-7; D gene uncertain. Per the germline V gene, CDR1 is DFQATT and CDR2 is SNEGSKA (reference sequence). The germline V and J ends were trimmed by 0 bases and 3 bases, with 15 bases remaining between them. The CDR3 runs to 15 residues. The CDR3 DNA reads TGCAGTGCTAGAGATAGGCCCATGCCCAGCTACGAGCAGTACGTC. Protein: CSARDRPMPSYEQYV.

The chain uses TRBV12-3 or TRBV12-4 and TRBJ2-1; no clear D. There are 12 residues in the CDR3. V was clipped by 3 bases and J by 7 bases, with 7 bases between them. CDR3 sequence: CASSFLPNEQFF. The DNA for the CDR3 is TGTGCCAGCAGTTTCCTCCCAAATGAGCAGTTCTTC.

V is TRBV24-1 and J is TRBJ2-2; 16 bases fit TRBD2. In germline, CDR1 is KGHDR, CDR2 SFDVKD. V trimming: 0 bases; J trimming: 5 bases; junction bases outside the gene matches: 5. The CDR3 contains 19 residues. CDR3 sequence (DNA): TGTGCCACCAGTGATTTGCCGGGACTAGCGGGAGGGTCGACCGGGGAGCTGTTTTTT. This encodes CATSDLPGLAGGSTGELFF.

The J gene is TRBJ1-6, the V gene TRBV18, with TRBD1 identical over 8 bases. CDR1 is KGHSH and CDR2 is LQKENI in the germline V gene. The length of the CDR3 is 15 residues. Unmatched junction bases numbered 8, after V lost 8 bases and J lost 5 bases. In DNA form, the CDR3 reads TGTGCCAGCACCCCGGGACAGGCAGATAATTCACCCCTCCACTTT. Protein: CASTPGQADNSPLHF.